One and the same sample provided the 21 T cell receptor beta chains below, sequenced in a study of cytomegalovirus exposure and HLA in healthy donors. In the PCR, 60 Vbeta and 13 Jbeta primers were used. This table comes from immunoSEQ multiplex PCR, and its TCRdb copy is limited to in-frame clones, with some not included. The sample records about 120,000 clones, roughly 80% being singletons. Sequencing input: PBMCs. These receptors all stem from a man aged 25 to 40 in good health and CMV-seronegative.

The rearrangement links TRBV27 to TRBJ2-5; tentative D call: TRBD2 (6 bases). This CDR3 has 15 residues. CDR1 MNHEY and CDR2 SMNVEV come from the germline V gene (reference sequence). V lost 2 bases to trimming and J lost 1 base, with 11 bases between them. The CDR3 DNA follows: TGTGCCAGCAGTTTAAGTCGGCGGGGCCAAGAGACCCAGTACTTC. This translates into CASSLSRRGQETQYF.

This rearrangement joins TRBV5-1 to TRBJ2-7; possibly TRBD1 for D (5 bases). V was pared by 0 bases and J by 5 bases, with 12 bases between. CDR1 is SGHRS and CDR2 is YFSETQ in the germline V gene. CDR3 size: 14 residues. CDR3 sequence: CASSLEVRADEQYF. The CDR3 region has the DNA TGCGCCAGCAGCTTGGAGGTCAGGGCAGACGAGCAGTACTTC.

This chain links TRBV27 with TRBJ1-4, with D perhaps TRBD1 (5 bases). The CDR3 extends over 13 amino acids. The germline gives CDR1 MNHEY, CDR2 SMNVEV (reference sequence). The ends were cut back, 6 bases at V and 7 bases at J, with 12 bases in the middle. Here the CDR3 reads CASSSGRAEKLFF. The DNA of the CDR3 is TGTGCCAGCAGCTCTGGCAGGGCTGAAAAACTGTTTTTT.

The chain combines TRBV28 with TRBJ1-1; possibly TRBD1 for D (6 bases). Per germline, CDR1 MDHEN and CDR2 SYDVKM. The ends were cut back, 8 bases at V and 3 bases at J, with 13 bases in the middle. The CDR3 runs to 13 residues. The CDR3 is CASDRPRDTEAFF. The CDR3 coding sequence is TGTGCCAGCGACAGGCCGCGGGACACTGAAGCTTTCTTT.

The genes are TRBV2 and TRBJ2-7; TRBD1 might be the D (5 bases). V was cut by 5 bases and J by 9 bases, with 17 bases left in between. In germline, CDR1 is SNHLY, CDR2 FYNNEI. The CDR3 contains 13 residues. The CDR3 sequence: CASSTGFYDVQYF. The DNA of the CDR3 is TGTGCCAGCAGTACAGGATTCTACGATGTGCAGTACTTC.

This chain links TRBV28 with TRBJ1-1; 7 positions agree with TRBD1. The CDR3 covers 12 residues. Germline-derived CDR1 and CDR2 are MDHEN and SYDVKM. The V segment lost 3 bases and the J segment 6 bases; nucleotides outside the gene matches: 1. As DNA, the CDR3 is TGTGCCAGCAGTTTGAGGGGGCCTGAAGCTTTCTTT. Amino acids: CASSLRGPEAFF.

The chain is built from TRBV15 and TRBJ2-2, with no clear D. Germline assignment: CDR1 LNHNV and CDR2 YYDKDF (reference sequence). Trimming took off 0 bases at V and 1 base at J, with 6 bases between the two ends. The CDR3 has 15 residues. As DNA, the CDR3 is TGTGCCACCAGCAGAGATACCAGGAACACCGGGGAGCTGTTTTTT. Amino acid sequence: CATSRDTRNTGELFF.

The chain uses TRBV30 and TRBJ1-5; 7 bases match TRBD1. Germline lookup yields CDR1 GTSNPN and CDR2 SVGIG (reference sequence). With 0 bases clipped from V and 2 bases from J, the junction kept 1 base outside the gene matches. The CDR3 is made up of 14 amino acids. The chain's CDR3 is CAWSVQGGNQPQHF. The CDR3 DNA sequence: TGTGCCTGGAGTGTTCAGGGGGGCAATCAGCCCCAGCATTTT.

The genes are TRBV9 and TRBJ1-2; D perhaps matches TRBD1 (6 bases). From germline, CDR1 is SGDLS and CDR2 YYNGEE. This CDR3 spans 18 amino acids. V was shortened by 1 base and J by 5 bases, with 24 bases between the two germline ends. DNA for the CDR3: TGTGCCAGCAGCGTATCGAAAGGACAGTTCGGGATGGAATATGGCTACACCTTC. Protein: CASSVSKGQFGMEYGYTF.

The rearrangement links TRBV4-2 to TRBJ2-7; 7 bases are shared with TRBD2. V was pared by 0 bases and J by 2 bases, with 16 bases of the junction left unmatched. CDR1 is LGHNA and CDR2 is YNFKEQ in the germline V gene. There are 19 residues in the CDR3. The CDR3 DNA reads as TGTGCCAGCAGCCAAGAAGCGGGGCGGGCCACCCTGAGGGCCTACGAGCAGTACTTC. Protein sequence: CASSQEAGRATLRAYEQYF.

This chain connects TRBV27 to TRBJ1-5, with 10 bases fitting TRBD1. Germline V gene data show CDR1 as MNHEY and CDR2 as SMNVEV (reference sequence). The V gene end was trimmed by 5 bases and the J gene end by 4 bases; junction bases not matched to a gene: 5. The CDR3 extends over 15 amino acids. The CDR3 DNA follows: TGTGCCAGCAGTCGGACAGGGGGTTCAAATCAGCCCCAGCATTTT. Encoded protein: CASSRTGGSNQPQHF.

This sequence joins TRBV30 and TRBJ2-5; possible D gene TRBD2, 6 bases. The CDR3 spans 11 residues. Germline V gene lookup returns CDR1 GTSNPN and CDR2 SVGIG (reference sequence). V dropped 4 bases and J dropped 7 bases, with 10 bases sitting between them. Here the CDR3 DNA reads TGTGCCTGGACTTTCGGGGGGACCCAGTACTTC. Translation gives CAWTFGGTQYF.

Only one count was recorded for this clone. The V call is TRBV12-5, the J call TRBJ1-3; a weak D match, TRBD1 (6 bases). The CDR3 has 14 residues. V lost 1 base to trimming and J lost 7 bases, with 11 bases between them. Germline lookup yields CDR1 LGHNT and CDR2 FRNRAP. In DNA, the CDR3 is TGTGCTAGTGGTTTGGGCCAGGGGCGGAACACCATATATTTT. It encodes CASGLGQGRNTIYF.

The chain has TRBV2 and TRBJ2-1; the D gene is possibly TRBD1 (7 bases). The V end was cut by 6 bases, the J end by 3 bases, with 12 bases between. Germline V gene lookup returns CDR1 SNHLY and CDR2 FYNNEI. The CDR3 length is 14 residues. Here the CDR3 DNA reads TGTGCCAGCAGACCAGGGGGGAGCTACAATGAGCAGTTCTTC. It translates to CASRPGGSYNEQFF.

The chain recombines TRBV4-3 with TRBJ2-3; tentatively, D is TRBD2 (7 bases). The CDR3 is made up of 16 amino acids. Per germline, CDR1 LGHNA and CDR2 YSLEER. Trimming removed 1 base from V and 2 bases from J, with 13 bases in between. CDR3 nucleotides: TGCGCCAGCAGCCAAGGGGTAGGGGGGGCCACAGATACGCAGTATTTT. Translating it yields CASSQGVGGATDTQYF.

This rearrangement joins TRBV28 to TRBJ2-7; D uncertain. Trimming removed 6 bases from V and 7 bases from J, with 13 bases in between. The germline CDR1 and CDR2 sequences are MDHEN and SYDVKM. The CDR3 runs to 12 residues. DNA of the CDR3: TGTGCCAGCAGCCCCACAGTGCGAGAGCAGTACTTC. Amino acid sequence: CASSPTVREQYF.

The chain couples TRBV28 to TRBJ1-4, with D maybe TRBD1 (5 bases). The germline V gene has CDR1 MDHEN and CDR2 SYDVKM. Trimming removed 3 bases from V and 3 bases from J, with 17 bases in between. The CDR3 is 17 amino acids. The CDR3: CASSLGRGRVANEKLFF. The CDR3 DNA reads as TGTGCCAGCAGTTTGGGGAGGGGCAGGGTGGCTAATGAAAAACTGTTTTTT.

The CDR3 DNA reads TGTGCCAGTAGTATAGATCGGAGGGACCATAGCAATCAGCCCCAGCATTTT. Encoded protein: CASSIDRRDHSNQPQHF. This chain links TRBV19 with TRBJ1-5, with D possibly being TRBD1 (5 bases). Germline CDR1 LNHDA, CDR2 SQIVND (reference sequence). The CDR3 spans 17 residues. V was clipped by 0 bases and J by 0 bases, with 12 bases between them.

This chain uses TRBV29-1 with TRBJ2-5; D not resolved. Between the trimmed V and J ends, which lost 5 bases and 4 bases, there was a span of 11 bases. Per the germline V gene, CDR1 is SQVTM and CDR2 is ANQGSEA. CDR3 length: 12 amino acids. CDR3 amino acids: CSVQGLGETQYF. CDR3 in DNA: TGCAGCGTTCAAGGGCTTGGAGAGACCCAGTACTTC.

This clone was seen a few times. V is TRBV18 and J is TRBJ2-7; TRBD1 might be the D (7 bases). The CDR3 has 14 amino acids. The V and J ends lost 3 bases and 3 bases respectively, with 12 bases between them. Looked up from germline, CDR1 is KGHSH and CDR2 is LQKENI. The CDR3 sequence is CASSPGGGIYEQYF. Here the CDR3 DNA reads TGTGCCAGCTCACCCGGAGGGGGCATCTACGAGCAGTACTTC.

The chain employs TRBV6-5 and TRBJ1-2; D may be TRBD1 (5 bases). Trimming removed 5 bases from V and 2 bases from J, with 15 bases in between. The germline gives CDR1 MNHEY, CDR2 SVGAGI. The CDR3 totals 15 residues. The CDR3 is CASSRPKQGNYGYTF. CDR3 nucleotide sequence: TGTGCCAGCAGTCGCCCCAAGCAGGGCAACTATGGCTACACCTTC.